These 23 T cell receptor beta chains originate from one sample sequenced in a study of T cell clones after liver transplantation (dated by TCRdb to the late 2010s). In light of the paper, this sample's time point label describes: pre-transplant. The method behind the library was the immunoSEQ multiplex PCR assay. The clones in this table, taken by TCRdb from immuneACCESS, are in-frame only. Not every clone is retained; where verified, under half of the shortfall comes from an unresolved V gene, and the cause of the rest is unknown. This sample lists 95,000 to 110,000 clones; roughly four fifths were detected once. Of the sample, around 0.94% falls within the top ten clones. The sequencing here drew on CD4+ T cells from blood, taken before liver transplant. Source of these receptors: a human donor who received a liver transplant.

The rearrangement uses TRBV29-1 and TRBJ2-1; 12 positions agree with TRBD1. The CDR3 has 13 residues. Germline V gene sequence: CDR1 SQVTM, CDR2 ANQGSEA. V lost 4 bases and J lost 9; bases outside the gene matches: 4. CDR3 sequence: CSVVGTGGFEQFF. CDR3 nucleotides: TGCAGCGTTGTTGGGACAGGGGGCTTTGAGCAGTTCTTC.

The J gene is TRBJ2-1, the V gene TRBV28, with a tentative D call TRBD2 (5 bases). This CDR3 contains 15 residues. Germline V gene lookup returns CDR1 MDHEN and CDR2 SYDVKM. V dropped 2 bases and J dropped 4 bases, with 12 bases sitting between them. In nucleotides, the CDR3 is TGTGCCAGCAGTTTAGGGAGCGGAGAGTACAATGAGCAGTTCTTC. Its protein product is CASSLGSGEYNEQFF.

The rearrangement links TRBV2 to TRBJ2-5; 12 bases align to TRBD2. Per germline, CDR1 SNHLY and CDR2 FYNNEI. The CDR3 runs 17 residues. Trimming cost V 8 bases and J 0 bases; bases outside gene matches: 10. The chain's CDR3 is CASWGTSGPYNQETQYF. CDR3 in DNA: TGTGCCAGCTGGGGGACTAGCGGGCCTTACAACCAAGAGACCCAGTACTTC.

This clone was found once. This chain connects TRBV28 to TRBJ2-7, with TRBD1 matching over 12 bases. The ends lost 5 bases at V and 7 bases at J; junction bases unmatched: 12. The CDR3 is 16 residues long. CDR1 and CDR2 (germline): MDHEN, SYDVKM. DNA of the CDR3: TGTGCCAGCAGTAAAATACCGGGACAGGGGGCGGGGGAGCAGTACTTC. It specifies CASSKIPGQGAGEQYF.

DNA for the CDR3: TGCGCCAGCAGCTCCCGGGACAGGGGGGTCTCTGGAAACACCATATATTTT. Translated: CASSSRDRGVSGNTIYF. The chain combines TRBV5-1 with TRBJ1-3, with 11 positions matching TRBD1. V lost 3 bases and J lost 0; bases outside the gene matches: 5. The germline V gene has CDR1 SGHRS and CDR2 YFSETQ. The CDR3 totals 17 residues. The complete variable domain, with remaining parts taken from reference TRBV5-1 and TRBJ1-3, reads KAGVTQTPRYLIKTRGQQVTLSCSPISGHRSVSWYQQTPGQGLQFLFEYFSETQRNKGNFPGRFSGRQFSNSRSEMNVSTLELGDSALYLCASSSRDRGVSGNTIYFGEGSWLTVV.

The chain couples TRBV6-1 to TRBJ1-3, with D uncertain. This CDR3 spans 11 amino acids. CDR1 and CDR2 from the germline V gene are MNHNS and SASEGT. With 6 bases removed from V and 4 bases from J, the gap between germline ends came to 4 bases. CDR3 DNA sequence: TGTGCCAGCAGAATCGGAAACACCATATATTTT. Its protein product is CASRIGNTIYF.

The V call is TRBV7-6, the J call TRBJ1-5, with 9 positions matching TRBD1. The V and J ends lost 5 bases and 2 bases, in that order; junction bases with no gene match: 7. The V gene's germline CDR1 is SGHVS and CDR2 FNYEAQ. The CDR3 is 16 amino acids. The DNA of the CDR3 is TGTGCCAGCAGCGCGAGGACAGGGGTAGGCAATCAGCCCCAGCATTTT. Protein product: CASSARTGVGNQPQHF.

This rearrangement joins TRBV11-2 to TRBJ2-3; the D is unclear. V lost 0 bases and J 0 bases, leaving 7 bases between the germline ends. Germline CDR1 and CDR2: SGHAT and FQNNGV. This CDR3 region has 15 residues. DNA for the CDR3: TGTGCCAGCAGCTTAGACCGCAGAAGCACAGATACGCAGTATTTT. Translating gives CASSLDRRSTDTQYF.

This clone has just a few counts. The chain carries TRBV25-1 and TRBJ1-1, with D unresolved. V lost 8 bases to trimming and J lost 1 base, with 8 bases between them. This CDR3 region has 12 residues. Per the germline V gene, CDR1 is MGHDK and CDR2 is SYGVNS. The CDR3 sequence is CASAFGNTEAFF. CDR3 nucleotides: TGTGCCAGCGCCTTTGGGAACACTGAAGCTTTCTTT.

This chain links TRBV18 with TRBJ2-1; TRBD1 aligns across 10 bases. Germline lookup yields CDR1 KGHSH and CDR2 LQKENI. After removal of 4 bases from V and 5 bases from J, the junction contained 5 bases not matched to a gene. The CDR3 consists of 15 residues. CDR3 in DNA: TGTGCCAGCTCACAATACGGGACAGGGGACAATGAGCAGTTCTTC. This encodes CASSQYGTGDNEQFF.

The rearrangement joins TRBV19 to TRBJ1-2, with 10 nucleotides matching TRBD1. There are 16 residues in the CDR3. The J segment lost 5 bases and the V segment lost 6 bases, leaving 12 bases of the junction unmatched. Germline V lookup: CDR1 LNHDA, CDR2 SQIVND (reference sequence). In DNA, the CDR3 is TGTGCCAGTAGCTTCGGGACAGGGGCTGGATGGTATGGCTACACCTTC. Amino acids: CASSFGTGAGWYGYTF.

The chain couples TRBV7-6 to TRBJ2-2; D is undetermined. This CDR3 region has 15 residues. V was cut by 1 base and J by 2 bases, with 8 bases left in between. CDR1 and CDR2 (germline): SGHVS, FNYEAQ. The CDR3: CASSLGQINTGELFF. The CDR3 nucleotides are TGTGCCAGCAGCTTAGGCCAGATAAACACCGGGGAGCTGTTTTTT.

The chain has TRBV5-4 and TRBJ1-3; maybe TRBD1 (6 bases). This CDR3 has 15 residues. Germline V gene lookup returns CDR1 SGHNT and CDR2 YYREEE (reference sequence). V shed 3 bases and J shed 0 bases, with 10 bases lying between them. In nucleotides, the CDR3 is TGTGCCAGCAGCTCTGGACAGTCCTCTGGAAACACCATATATTTT. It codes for CASSSGQSSGNTIYF.

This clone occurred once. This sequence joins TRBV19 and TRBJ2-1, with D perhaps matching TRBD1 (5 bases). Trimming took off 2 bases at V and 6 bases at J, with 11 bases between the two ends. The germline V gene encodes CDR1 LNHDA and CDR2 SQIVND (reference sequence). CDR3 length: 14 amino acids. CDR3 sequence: CASSIYRGPNEQFF. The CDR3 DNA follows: TGTGCCAGTAGTATATATAGGGGTCCCAATGAGCAGTTCTTC.

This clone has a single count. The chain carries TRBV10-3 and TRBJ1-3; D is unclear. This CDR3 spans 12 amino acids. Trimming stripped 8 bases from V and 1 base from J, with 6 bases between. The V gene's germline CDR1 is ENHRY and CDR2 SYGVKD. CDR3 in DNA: TGTGCCATCTCGTCGTCTGGAAACACCATATATTTT. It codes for CAISSSGNTIYF.

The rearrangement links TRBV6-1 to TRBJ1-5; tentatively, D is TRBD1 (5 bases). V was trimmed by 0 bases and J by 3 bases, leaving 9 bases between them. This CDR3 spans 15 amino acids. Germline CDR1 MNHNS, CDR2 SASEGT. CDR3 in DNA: TGTGCCAGCAGTGAAGCGGGGGTCCCCAATCAGCCCCAGCATTTT. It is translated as CASSEAGVPNQPQHF.

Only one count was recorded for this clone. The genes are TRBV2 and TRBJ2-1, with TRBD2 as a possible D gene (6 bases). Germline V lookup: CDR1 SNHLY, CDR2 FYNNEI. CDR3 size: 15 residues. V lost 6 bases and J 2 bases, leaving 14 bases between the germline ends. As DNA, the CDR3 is TGTGCCAGCAGCCTCAGGAGCGGGCCCTACAATGAGCAGTTCTTC. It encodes CASSLRSGPYNEQFF.

CDR3 residues: CASSPIGQGAFSTEAFF. The CDR3, as DNA: TGTGCCAGCTCACCCATAGGACAGGGGGCGTTTAGTACTGAAGCTTTCTTT. V usage is TRBV18 and J usage is TRBJ1-1; 11 nucleotides agree with TRBD1. Germline V gives CDR1 KGHSH, CDR2 LQKENI. The CDR3 totals 17 residues. Unmatched junction bases numbered 11, after V lost 3 bases and J lost 5 bases. Supplemented by reference TRBV18 and TRBJ1-1, the full variable domain reads NAGVMQNPRHLVRRRGQEARLRCSPMKGHSHVYWYRQLPEEGLKFMVYLQKENIIDESGMPKERFSAEFPKEGPSILRIQQVVRGDSAAYFCASSPIGQGAFSTEAFFGQGTRLTVV.

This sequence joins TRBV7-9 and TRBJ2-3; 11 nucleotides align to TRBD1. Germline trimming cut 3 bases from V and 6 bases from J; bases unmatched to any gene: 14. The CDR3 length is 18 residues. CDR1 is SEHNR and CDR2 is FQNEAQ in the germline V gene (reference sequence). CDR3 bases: TGTGCCAGCAGCTTGGGACAGGGGGTTGTGGCCTCGTCGGATACGCAGTATTTT. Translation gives CASSLGQGVVASSDTQYF.

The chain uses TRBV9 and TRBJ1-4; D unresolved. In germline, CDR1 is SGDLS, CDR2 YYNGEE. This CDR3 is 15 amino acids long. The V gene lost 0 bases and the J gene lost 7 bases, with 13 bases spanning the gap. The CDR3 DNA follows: TGTGCCAGCAGCGTAGATAAGGGTTTGGGTGAAAAACTGTTTTTT. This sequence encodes CASSVDKGLGEKLFF.

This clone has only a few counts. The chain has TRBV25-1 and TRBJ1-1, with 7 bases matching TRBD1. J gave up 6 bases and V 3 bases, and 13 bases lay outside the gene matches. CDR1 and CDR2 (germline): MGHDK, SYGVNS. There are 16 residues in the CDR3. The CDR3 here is CASSDHRQGRMAEAFF. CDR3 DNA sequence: TGTGCCAGCAGTGACCATAGACAGGGCAGGATGGCTGAAGCTTTCTTT.

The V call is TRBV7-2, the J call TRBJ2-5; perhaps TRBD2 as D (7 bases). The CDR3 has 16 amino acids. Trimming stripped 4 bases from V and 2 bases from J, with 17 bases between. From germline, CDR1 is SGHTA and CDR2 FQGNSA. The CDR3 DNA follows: TGTGCCAGCAGCTATGGGGCGGGGGCGAGACAAGAGACCCAGTACTTC. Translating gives CASSYGAGARQETQYF.

This CDR3 is CASSLGVAGGYQETQYF. The CDR3 bases are TGCGCCAGCAGCTTGGGCGTAGCGGGAGGGTACCAAGAGACCCAGTACTTC. The V call is TRBV5-1, the J call TRBJ2-5, with 11 bases matching TRBD2. The CDR3 loop spans 17 amino acids. Trimming at V came to 0 bases and at J to 0 bases, leaving 4 bases not matched to a gene. Germline-derived CDR1 and CDR2 are SGHRS and YFSETQ.